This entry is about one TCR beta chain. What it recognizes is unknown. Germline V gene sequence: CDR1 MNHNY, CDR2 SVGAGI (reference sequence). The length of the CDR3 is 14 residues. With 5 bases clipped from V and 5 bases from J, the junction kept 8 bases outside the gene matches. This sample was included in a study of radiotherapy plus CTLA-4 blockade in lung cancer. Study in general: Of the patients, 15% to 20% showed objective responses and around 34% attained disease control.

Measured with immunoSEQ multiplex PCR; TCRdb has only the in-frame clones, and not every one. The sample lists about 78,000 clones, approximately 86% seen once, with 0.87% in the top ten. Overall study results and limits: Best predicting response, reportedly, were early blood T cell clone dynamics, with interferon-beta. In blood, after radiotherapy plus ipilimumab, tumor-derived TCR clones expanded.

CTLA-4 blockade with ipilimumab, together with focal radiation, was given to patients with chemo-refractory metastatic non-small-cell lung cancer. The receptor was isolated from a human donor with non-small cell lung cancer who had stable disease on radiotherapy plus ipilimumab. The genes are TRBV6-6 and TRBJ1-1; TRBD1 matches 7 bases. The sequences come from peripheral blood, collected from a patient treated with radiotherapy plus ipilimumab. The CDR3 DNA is TGTGCCAGCAGTCTAGACAGGGTGGCGACTGAAGCTTTCTTT. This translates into CASSLDRVATEAFF.